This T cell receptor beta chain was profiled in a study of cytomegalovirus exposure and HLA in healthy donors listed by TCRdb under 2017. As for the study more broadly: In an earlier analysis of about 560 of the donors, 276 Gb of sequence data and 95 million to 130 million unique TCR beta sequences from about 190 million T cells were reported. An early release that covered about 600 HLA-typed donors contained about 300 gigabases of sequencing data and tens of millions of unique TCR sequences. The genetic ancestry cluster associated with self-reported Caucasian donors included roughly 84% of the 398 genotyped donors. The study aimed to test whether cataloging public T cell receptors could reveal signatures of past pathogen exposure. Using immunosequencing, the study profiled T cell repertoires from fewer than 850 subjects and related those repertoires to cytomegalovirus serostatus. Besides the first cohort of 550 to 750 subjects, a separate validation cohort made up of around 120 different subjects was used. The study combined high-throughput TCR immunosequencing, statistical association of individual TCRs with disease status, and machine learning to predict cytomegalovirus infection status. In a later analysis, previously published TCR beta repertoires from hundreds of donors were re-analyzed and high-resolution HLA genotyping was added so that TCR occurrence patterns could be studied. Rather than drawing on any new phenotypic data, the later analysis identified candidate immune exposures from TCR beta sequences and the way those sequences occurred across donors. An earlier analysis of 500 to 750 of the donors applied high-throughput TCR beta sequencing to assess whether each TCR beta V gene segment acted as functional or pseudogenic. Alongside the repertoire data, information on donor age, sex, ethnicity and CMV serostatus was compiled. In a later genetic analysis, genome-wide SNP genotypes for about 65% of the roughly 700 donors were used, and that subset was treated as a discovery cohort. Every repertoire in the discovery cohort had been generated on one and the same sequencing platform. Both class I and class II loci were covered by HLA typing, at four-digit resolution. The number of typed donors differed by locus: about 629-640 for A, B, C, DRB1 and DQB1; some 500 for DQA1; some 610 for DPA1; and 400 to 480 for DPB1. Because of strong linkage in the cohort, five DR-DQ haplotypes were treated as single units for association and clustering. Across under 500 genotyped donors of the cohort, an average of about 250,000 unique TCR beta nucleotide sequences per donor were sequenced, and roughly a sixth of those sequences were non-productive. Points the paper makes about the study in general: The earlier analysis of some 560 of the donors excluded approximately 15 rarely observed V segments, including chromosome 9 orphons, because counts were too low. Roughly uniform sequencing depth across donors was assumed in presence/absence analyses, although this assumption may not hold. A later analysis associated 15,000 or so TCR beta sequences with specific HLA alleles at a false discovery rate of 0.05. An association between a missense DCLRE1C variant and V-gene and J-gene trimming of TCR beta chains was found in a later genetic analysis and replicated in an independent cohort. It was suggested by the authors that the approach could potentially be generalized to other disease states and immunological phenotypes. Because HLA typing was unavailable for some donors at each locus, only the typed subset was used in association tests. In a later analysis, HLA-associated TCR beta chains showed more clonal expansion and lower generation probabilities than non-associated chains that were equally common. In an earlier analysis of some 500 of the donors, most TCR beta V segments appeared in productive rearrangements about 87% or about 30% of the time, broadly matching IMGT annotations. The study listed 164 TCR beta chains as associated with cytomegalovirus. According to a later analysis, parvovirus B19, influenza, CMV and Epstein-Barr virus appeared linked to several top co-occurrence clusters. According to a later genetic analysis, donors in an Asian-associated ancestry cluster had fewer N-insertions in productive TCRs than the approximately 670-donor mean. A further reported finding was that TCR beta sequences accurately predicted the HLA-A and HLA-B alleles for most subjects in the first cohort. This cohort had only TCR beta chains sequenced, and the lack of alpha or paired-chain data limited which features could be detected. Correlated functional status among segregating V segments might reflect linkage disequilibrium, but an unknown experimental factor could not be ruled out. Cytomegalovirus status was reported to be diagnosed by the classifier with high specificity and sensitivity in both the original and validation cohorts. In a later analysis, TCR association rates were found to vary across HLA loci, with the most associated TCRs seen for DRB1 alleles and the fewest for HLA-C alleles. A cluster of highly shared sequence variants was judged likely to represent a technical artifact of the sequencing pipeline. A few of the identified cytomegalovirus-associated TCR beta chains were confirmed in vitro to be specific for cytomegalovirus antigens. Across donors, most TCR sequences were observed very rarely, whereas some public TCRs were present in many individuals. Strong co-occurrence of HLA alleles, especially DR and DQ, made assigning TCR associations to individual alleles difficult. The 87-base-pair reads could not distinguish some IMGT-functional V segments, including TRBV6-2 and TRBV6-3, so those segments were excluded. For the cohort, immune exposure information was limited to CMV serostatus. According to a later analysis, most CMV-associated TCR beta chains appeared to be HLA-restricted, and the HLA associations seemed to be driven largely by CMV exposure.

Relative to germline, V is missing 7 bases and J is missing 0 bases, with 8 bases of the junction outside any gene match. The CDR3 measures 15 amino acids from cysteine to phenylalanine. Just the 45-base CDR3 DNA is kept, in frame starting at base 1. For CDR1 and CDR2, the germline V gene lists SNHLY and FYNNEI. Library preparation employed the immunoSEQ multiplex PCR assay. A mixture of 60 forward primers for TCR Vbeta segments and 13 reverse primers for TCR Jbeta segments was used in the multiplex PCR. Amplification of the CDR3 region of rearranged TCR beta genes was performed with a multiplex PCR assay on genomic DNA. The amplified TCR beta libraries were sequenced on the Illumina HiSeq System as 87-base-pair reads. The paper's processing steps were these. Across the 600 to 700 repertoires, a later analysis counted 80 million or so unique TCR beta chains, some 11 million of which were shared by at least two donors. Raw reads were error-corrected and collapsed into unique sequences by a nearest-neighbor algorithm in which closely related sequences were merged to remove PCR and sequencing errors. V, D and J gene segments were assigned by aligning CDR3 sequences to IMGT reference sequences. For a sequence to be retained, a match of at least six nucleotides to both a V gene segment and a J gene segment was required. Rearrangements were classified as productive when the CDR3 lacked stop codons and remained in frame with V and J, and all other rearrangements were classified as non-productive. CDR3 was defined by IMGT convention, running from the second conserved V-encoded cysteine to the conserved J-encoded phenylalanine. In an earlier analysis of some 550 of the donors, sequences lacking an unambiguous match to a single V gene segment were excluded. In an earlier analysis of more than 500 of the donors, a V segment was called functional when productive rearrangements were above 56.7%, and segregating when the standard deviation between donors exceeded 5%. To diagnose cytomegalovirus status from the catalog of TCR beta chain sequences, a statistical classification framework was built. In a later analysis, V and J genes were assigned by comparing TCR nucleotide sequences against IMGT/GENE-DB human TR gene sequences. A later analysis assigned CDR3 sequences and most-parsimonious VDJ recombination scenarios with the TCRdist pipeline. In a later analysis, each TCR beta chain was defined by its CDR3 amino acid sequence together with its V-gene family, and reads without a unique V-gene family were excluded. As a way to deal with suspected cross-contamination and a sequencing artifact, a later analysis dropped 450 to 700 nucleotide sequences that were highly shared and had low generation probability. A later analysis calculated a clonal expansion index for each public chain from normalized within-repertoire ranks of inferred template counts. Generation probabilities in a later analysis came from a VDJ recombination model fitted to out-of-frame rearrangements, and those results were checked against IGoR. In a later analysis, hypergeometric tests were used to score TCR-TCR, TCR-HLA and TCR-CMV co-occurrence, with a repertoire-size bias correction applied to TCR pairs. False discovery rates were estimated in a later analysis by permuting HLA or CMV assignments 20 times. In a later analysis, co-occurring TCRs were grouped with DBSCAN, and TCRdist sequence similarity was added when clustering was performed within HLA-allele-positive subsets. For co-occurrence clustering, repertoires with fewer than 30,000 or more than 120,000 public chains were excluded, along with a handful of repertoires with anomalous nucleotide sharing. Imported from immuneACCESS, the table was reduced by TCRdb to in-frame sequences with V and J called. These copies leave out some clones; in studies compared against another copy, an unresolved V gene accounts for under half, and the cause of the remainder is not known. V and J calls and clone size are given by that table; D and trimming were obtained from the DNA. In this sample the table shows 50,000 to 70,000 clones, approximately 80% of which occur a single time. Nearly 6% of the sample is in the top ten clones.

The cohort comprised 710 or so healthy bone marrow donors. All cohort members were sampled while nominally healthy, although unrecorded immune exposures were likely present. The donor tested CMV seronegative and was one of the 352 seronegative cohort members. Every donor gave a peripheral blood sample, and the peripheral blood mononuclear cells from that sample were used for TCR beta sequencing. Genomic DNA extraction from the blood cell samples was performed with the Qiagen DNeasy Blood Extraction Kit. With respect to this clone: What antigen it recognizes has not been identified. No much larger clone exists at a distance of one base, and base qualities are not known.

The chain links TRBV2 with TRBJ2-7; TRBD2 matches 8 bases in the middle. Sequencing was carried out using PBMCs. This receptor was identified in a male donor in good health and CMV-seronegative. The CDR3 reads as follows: CASNLAGKSSYEQYF. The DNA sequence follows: TGTGCCAGCAATTTAGCGGGGAAGAGCTCCTACGAGCAGTACTTC.